Following are 10 T cell receptor beta chains from one sample sequenced in a study of early stage breast cancer tumors. The data were produced by immunoSEQ multiplex PCR, yet TCRdb's version contains in-frame clones alone and is incomplete. Of fewer than 50,000 clones listed, 70% to 80% were seen once; the top ten hold 7.2%. Sequencing was carried out using blood. The receptors were gathered from a person between 50 and 60 years old with breast cancer.

The sample holds a few counts of this clone. The V and J genes are TRBV2 and TRBJ1-5, with D possibly matching TRBD1 (5 bases). CDR3 length: 14 residues. Germline CDR1 and CDR2: SNHLY and FYNNEI. The germline V and J ends were trimmed by 4 bases and 1 base, with 8 bases remaining between them. Here the CDR3 DNA reads TGTGCCAGCAGTGTTCGGGGGAGCAATCAGCCCCAGCATTTT. This sequence encodes CASSVRGSNQPQHF.

The chain employs TRBV11-2 and TRBJ2-1, with D unresolved. Deletions cut 0 bases from V and 9 bases from J, with 9 bases between. The germline V gene has CDR1 SGHAT and CDR2 FQNNGV. The CDR3 extends over 13 amino acids. CDR3 sequence reads: CASSLDRGFEQFF. Written as DNA, the CDR3 is TGTGCCAGCAGCTTAGATCGAGGTTTTGAGCAGTTCTTC.

The chain joins TRBV18 to TRBJ2-3; D not resolved. The CDR3 is made up of 14 amino acids. Germline CDR1 is KGHSH and CDR2 is LQKENI. V shed 3 bases and J shed 4 bases, with 11 bases lying between them. This chain's CDR3 is CASSPGPRSDTQYF. The CDR3 coding sequence is TGTGCCAGCTCACCCGGCCCTAGGTCAGATACGCAGTATTTT. The complete variable domain, with remaining parts taken from reference TRBV18 and TRBJ2-3, reads NAGVMQNPRHLVRRRGQEARLRCSPMKGHSHVYWYRQLPEEGLKFMVYLQKENIIDESGMPKERFSAEFPKEGPSILRIQQVVRGDSAAYFCASSPGPRSDTQYFGPGTRLTVL.

This chain links TRBV18 with TRBJ2-6; D is ambiguous. The CDR3 runs 16 residues. V lost 3 bases to trimming and J lost 0 bases, with 9 bases between them. Germline V gene sequence: CDR1 KGHSH, CDR2 LQKENI. CDR3 DNA: TGTGCCAGCTCACCCGAGATAAGCTCTGGGGCCAACGTCCTGACTTTC. It translates to CASSPEISSGANVLTF. The full variable domain, in which reference TRBV18 and TRBJ2-6 provide the parts outside the CDR3, is NAGVMQNPRHLVRRRGQEARLRCSPMKGHSHVYWYRQLPEEGLKFMVYLQKENIIDESGMPKERFSAEFPKEGPSILRIQQVVRGDSAAYFCASSPEISSGANVLTFGAGSRLTVL.

As DNA, the CDR3 is TGTGCCAGCTCACCACCCTGGGACTCTCGCACAGATACGCAGTATTTT. It is translated as CASSPPWDSRTDTQYF. The rearrangement links TRBV18 to TRBJ2-3; weak D call: TRBD2 (6 bases). The CDR3 spans 16 residues. V was shortened by 0 bases and J by 1 base, with 11 bases between the two germline ends. Looked up from germline, CDR1 is KGHSH and CDR2 is LQKENI.

This chain joins TRBV6-1 and TRBJ1-4, with TRBD1 identical over 7 bases. The CDR3 extends over 14 amino acids. The V segment lost 8 bases and the J segment 5 bases; nucleotides outside the gene matches: 8. CDR1 is MNHNS, CDR2 SASEGT, per germline. CDR3 region: CASVQGTENEKLFF. CDR3 DNA sequence: TGTGCCAGCGTGCAGGGGACAGAGAATGAAAAACTGTTTTTT.

This chain links TRBV9 with TRBJ1-2; 7 nucleotides align to TRBD1. V lost 1 base and J lost 6; bases outside the gene matches: 15. The CDR3 extends over 17 amino acids. Germline CDR1 is SGDLS and CDR2 is YYNGEE. The CDR3 region is CASSVTQYPDRQNGYTF. The CDR3 DNA follows: TGTGCCAGCAGCGTAACCCAGTACCCGGACAGGCAGAATGGCTACACCTTC.

The J gene is TRBJ2-5, the V gene TRBV11-2; 11 bases align to TRBD1. This CDR3 is 15 amino acids long. Germline-derived CDR1 and CDR2 are SGHAT and FQNNGV. Trimming at V came to 4 bases and at J to 5 bases, leaving 6 bases not matched to a gene. CDR3 DNA: TGTGCCAGCAGCTCCGGACAGGGGGCTCGGGAGACCCAGTACTTC. Its translation: CASSSGQGARETQYF. Variable domain in full (rest from reference TRBV11-2 and TRBJ2-5): EAGVAQSPRYKIIEKRQSVAFWCNPISGHATLYWYQQILGQGPKLLIQFQNNGVVDDSQLPKDRFSAERLKGVDSTLKIQPAKLEDSAVYLCASSSGQGARETQYFGPGTRLLVL.

The rearrangement uses TRBV29-1 and TRBJ1-2, with 7 bases aligning to TRBD1. Trimming took 0 bases from V and 8 from J; bases not matched to a gene: 9. The CDR3 is 14 amino acids. CDR1 SQVTM and CDR2 ANQGSEA come from the germline V gene. CDR3 in DNA: TGCAGCGTTGAAGATCCAAGACAGGGCGAAGGCTACACCTTC. Translation gives CSVEDPRQGEGYTF.

The chain has TRBV7-8 and TRBJ1-1; D call uncertain. Deletions cut 0 bases from V and 3 bases from J, with 8 bases between. Germline loops: CDR1 SGHVS, CDR2 FQNEAQ. The CDR3 spans 14 residues. The CDR3 sequence: CASSLAVGYTEAFF. CDR3 coding DNA: TGTGCCAGCAGCTTAGCGGTGGGCTACACTGAAGCTTTCTTT.